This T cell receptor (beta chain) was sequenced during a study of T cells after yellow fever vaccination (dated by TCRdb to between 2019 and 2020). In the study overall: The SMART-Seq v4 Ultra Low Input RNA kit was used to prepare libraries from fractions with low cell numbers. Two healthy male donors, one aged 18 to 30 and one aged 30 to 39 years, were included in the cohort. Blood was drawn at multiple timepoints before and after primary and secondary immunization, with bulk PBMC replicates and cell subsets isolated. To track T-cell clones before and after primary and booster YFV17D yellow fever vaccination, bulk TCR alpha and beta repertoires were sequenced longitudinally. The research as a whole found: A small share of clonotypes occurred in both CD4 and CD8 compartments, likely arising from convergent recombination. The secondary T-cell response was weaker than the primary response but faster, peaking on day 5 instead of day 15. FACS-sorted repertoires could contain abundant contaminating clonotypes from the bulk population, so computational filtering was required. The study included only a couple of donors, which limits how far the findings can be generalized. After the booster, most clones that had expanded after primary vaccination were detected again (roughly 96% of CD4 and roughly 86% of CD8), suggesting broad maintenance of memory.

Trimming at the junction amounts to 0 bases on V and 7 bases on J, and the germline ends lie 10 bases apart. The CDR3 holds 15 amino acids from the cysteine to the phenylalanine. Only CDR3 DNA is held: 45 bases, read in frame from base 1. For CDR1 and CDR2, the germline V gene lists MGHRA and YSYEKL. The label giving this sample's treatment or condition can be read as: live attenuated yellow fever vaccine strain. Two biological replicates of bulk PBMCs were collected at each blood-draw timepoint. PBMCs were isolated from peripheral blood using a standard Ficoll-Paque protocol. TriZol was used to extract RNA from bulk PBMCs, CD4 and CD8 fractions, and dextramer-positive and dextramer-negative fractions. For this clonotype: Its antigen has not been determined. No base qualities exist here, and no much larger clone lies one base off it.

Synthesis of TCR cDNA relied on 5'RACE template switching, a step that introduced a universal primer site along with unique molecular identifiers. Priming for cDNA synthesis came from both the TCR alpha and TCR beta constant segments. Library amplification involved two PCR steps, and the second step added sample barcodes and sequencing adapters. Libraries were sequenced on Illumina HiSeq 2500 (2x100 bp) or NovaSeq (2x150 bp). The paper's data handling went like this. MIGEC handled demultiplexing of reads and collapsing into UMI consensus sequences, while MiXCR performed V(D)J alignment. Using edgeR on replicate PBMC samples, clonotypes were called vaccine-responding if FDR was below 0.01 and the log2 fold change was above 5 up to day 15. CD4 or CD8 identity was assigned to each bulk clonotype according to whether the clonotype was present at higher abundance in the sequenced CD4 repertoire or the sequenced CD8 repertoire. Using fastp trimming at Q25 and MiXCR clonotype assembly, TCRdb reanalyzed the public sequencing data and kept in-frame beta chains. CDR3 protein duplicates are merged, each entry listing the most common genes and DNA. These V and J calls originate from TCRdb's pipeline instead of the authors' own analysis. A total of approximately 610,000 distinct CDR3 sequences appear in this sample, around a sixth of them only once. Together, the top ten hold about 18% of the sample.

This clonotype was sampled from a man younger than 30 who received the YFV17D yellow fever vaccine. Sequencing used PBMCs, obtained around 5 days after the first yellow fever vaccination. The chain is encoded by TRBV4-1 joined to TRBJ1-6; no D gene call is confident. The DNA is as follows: TGCGCCAGCAGCCAAGATTGGCAGAGGAATTCACCCCTCCACTTT. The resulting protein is CASSQDWQRNSPLHF.